Given below is one TCR beta chain in context. Sequencing was performed with immunoSEQ multiplex PCR; in TCRdb, only in-frame clones are kept and a portion is missing. The table records about 170,000 clones, 80% to 90% of them present only once. The germline V gene has CDR1 MGHRA and CDR2 YSYEKL. The CDR3 totals 15 residues. Deletions cut 4 bases from V and 2 bases from J, with 14 bases between. The record originates from a study of T cell responses to AZD1222 COVID-19 vaccine. Sample: peripheral blood, taken on day 0 of AZD1222 vaccination. The chain couples TRBV4-1 to TRBJ2-5; D possibly uses TRBD1 or TRBD2 (6 bases each). The source of this sequence is an adult in good health. In DNA, the CDR3 is TGCGCCAGCAGCCGGGCCGGAGGGGGGCAAGAGACCCAGTACTTC. As protein: CASSRAGGGQETQYF.